These T cell receptor beta chains were read from a single sample in a study of T cells after yellow fever vaccination. TCRdb fed the 5' RACE reads into MiXCR, producing one record per CDR3 protein. The table records under 200,000 distinct CDR3 sequences, about 7% of them present only once. Specimen: CD4+ T cells sorted from PBMCs, collected 5 days after the first yellow fever vaccination. These receptor sequences come from a man younger than 35 who received the YFV17D yellow fever vaccine. CDR3s include the opening cysteine and the closing phenylalanine or tryptophan. A D gene is named only where the DNA matches it firmly. Rows may omit the clone size; those that give it use once, few, many or a size class.

J gene	D gene	V gene	clone size	CDR3 protein	CDR3 DNA
TRBJ2-2	TRBD2	TRBV11-2	many	CASSLRAGTGELFF	TGTGCCAGCAGCTTACGAGCGGGGACCGGGGAGCTGTTTTTT
TRBJ1-1	-	TRBV5-1	many	CASSRGGDTEAFF	TGCGCCAGCAGCCGCGGGGGGGACACTGAAGCTTTCTTT
TRBJ1-2	TRBD1	TRBV12-3/TRBV12-4	many	CATITGTGYGYTF	TGTGCCACCATCACCGGGACAGGCTATGGCTACACCTTC
TRBJ2-1	TRBD2	TRBV20-1	few	CSARGLAGVHEQFF	TGCAGTGCCAGAGGACTAGCGGGGGTTCATGAGCAGTTCTTC
TRBJ2-5	-	TRBV9	few	CASSLGSKETQYF	TGTGCCAGCAGTCTCGGCAGCAAAGAGACCCAGTACTTC
TRBJ2-3	-	TRBV7-2	many	CASSSGQVTDTQYF	TGTGCCAGCTCCTCGGGCCAAGTCACAGATACGCAGTATTTT
TRBJ2-7	-	TRBV6-1	many	CASTSRDGAYEQYF	TGTGCCAGCACCTCCAGGGACGGTGCCTACGAGCAGTACTTC
TRBJ2-1	-	TRBV28	many	CASSFSLLGGEQFF	TGTGCCAGCAGTTTCAGCCTCCTCGGTGGTGAGCAGTTCTTC
TRBJ2-5	-	TRBV7-2	many	CASRDLRVETQYF	TGTGCCAGCAGAGATCTCAGGGTCGAGACCCAGTACTTC
TRBJ2-3	-	TRBV7-3	-	CASSLSVRDTQYF	TGTGCCAGCAGCTTAAGTGTTCGGGATACGCAGTATTTT
TRBJ2-1	-	TRBV25-1	few	CASSESGPTTEQFF	TGTGCCAGCAGTGAATCGGGACCGACCACGGAGCAGTTCTTC
TRBJ2-7	-	TRBV6-5	many	CASTPELRAEQYF	TGTGCCAGCACTCCCGAATTAAGGGCCGAGCAGTACTTC
TRBJ2-1	TRBD2	TRBV25-1	many	CASSVVGTTQKQFF	TGTGCCAGCAGTGTTGTCGGGACTACACAAAAGCAGTTCTTC
TRBJ2-7	-	TRBV20-1	-	CSATVTGPHGEQYF	TGCAGTGCTACTGTCACGGGACCTCATGGCGAGCAGTACTTC
TRBJ2-3	-	TRBV4-3	many	CASSQEGSGIGGTQYF	TGCGCCAGCAGCCAAGAAGGCTCAGGAATCGGGGGTACGCAGTATTTT
TRBJ2-1	TRBD2	TRBV5-6	-	CAMGAGLAGYNEQFF	TGTGCCATGGGCGCCGGACTAGCGGGGTACAATGAGCAGTTCTTC
TRBJ1-1	-	TRBV7-9	-	CASSLTFYNTEAFF	TGTGCCAGCAGCTTGACCTTTTACAACACTGAAGCTTTCTTT
TRBJ2-7	TRBD2	TRBV18	-	CASSPPREVGEQYF	TGTGCCAGCTCACCACCCCGGGAGGTGGGCGAGCAGTACTTC
TRBJ1-1	-	TRBV10-3	-	CAIIGGENTEAFF	TGTGCCATCATAGGGGGGGAGAACACTGAAGCTTTCTTT
TRBJ1-2	TRBD1	TRBV5-8	-	CASSLRQGNYGYTF	TGTGCCAGCAGCTTGAGACAGGGCAACTATGGCTACACCTTC
TRBJ2-1	-	TRBV12-3/TRBV12-4	many	CASSPGRETGQFF	TGTGCCAGCAGTCCGGGACGCGAGACTGGGCAGTTCTTC
TRBJ2-3	-	TRBV5-1	many	CASSTRRGADTQYF	TGCGCCAGCAGCACGCGTAGGGGAGCAGATACGCAGTATTTT
TRBJ2-1	-	TRBV10-3	-	CAISANGLADEQFF	TGTGCCATCAGCGCTAATGGATTGGCCGATGAGCAGTTCTTC
TRBJ2-1	-	TRBV6-1	-	CASSEAGGRGSPGYNEQFF	TGTGCCAGCAGTGAAGCTGGGGGAAGGGGTAGCCCGGGATACAATGAGCAGTTCTTC
TRBJ2-5	-	TRBV5-1	many	CASGSLGGAGETQYF	TGCGCCAGCGGATCCCTGGGGGGGGCCGGGGAGACCCAGTACTTC
TRBJ1-1	-	TRBV7-2	-	CASSLGGVRGSSKEAFF	TGTGCCAGCAGCTTAGGGGGGGTTCGGGGGTCGTCCAAGGAAGCTTTTTTT
TRBJ1-4	TRBD1	TRBV7-9	many	CASSPTQGGFEKLFF	TGTGCCAGCAGCCCGACACAGGGGGGATTTGAAAAACTGTTTTTT
TRBJ2-3	-	TRBV3-1	many	CASSQSNQHTDTQYF	TGTGCCAGCAGCCAATCGAACCAACACACAGATACGCAGTATTTT
TRBJ2-5	-	TRBV7-3	many	CASSRLGEILETQYF	TGTGCCAGCAGCCGACTAGGGGAGATCTTGGAGACCCAGTACTTC
TRBJ2-2	-	TRBV12-3/TRBV12-4	many	CASINYQTGELFF	TGTGCCAGCATCAACTACCAAACCGGGGAGCTGTTTTTT
TRBJ2-5	-	TRBV5-1	many	CASSLARLTVQETQYF	TGCGCCAGCAGCTTGGCCAGGTTGACTGTACAAGAGACCCAGTACTTC
TRBJ2-1	-	TRBV2	many	CASSVGFYNEQFF	TGTGCCAGCAGTGTAGGGTTCTACAATGAGCAGTTCTTC
TRBJ2-5	-	TRBV5-1	many	CASSIRGEETQYF	TGCGCCAGCAGCATAAGAGGGGAAGAGACCCAGTACTTC
TRBJ1-5	TRBD1	TRBV6-2/TRBV6-3	few	CASRRDVVHRGINQPQHF	TGTGCCAGCAGACGCGACGTGGTTCACAGGGGGATAAATCAGCCCCAGCATTTT
TRBJ2-3	TRBD2	TRBV12-3/TRBV12-4	many	CATRPRGGRTPPDTQYF	TGTGCCACCAGACCTCGGGGGGGCCGCACCCCCCCAGATACGCAGTATTTT
TRBJ2-4	-	TRBV5-1	few	CASSVALAKNIQYF	TGCGCCAGCAGCGTGGCACTAGCCAAAAACATTCAGTACTTC
TRBJ1-2	-	TRBV7-9	many	CASSNTAPNYGYTF	TGTGCCAGCAGCAACACAGCACCTAACTATGGCTACACCTTC
TRBJ1-1	TRBD1	TRBV7-3	-	CASSTDRDSEAFF	TGTGCCAGCAGCACGGACAGGGATTCTGAAGCTTTCTTT
TRBJ2-7	-	TRBV5-1	few	CASSPQGGIHEQYF	TGCGCCAGCAGCCCCCAGGGGGGGATACACGAGCAGTACTTC
TRBJ1-1	TRBD1	TRBV7-3	many	CASSSAPYRGRGTEAFF	TGTGCCAGCAGCTCTGCACCTTACAGGGGGAGAGGCACTGAAGCTTTCTTT
TRBJ2-1	-	TRBV7-8	many	CASSLGTIGLNNEQFF	TGTGCCAGCAGCTTAGGAACCATTGGACTAAACAATGAGCAGTTCTTC
TRBJ1-1	-	TRBV4-1	few	CASSQDVRLRDSKAGAFF	TGCGCCAGCAGCCAGGATGTAAGACTCCGGGACTCCAAGGCGGGAGCTTTCTTT
TRBJ2-5	-	TRBV11-2	few	CASSFESETQYF	TGTGCCAGCAGCTTCGAGTCAGAGACCCAGTACTTC
TRBJ1-1	-	TRBV5-1	-	CASSLVGQASNTEAFF	TGCGCCAGCAGCTTGGTGGGACAAGCCTCTAACACTGAAGCTTTCTTT
TRBJ2-2	-	TRBV6-2/TRBV6-3	many	CASRPTPQGYTGELFF	TGTGCCAGCAGACCCACACCACAGGGTTACACCGGGGAGCTGTTTTTT
TRBJ2-7	TRBD1	TRBV12-3/TRBV12-4	many	CASSSQGQAYEQYF	TGTGCCAGCAGTTCACAAGGACAGGCCTACGAGCAGTACTTC
TRBJ2-1	TRBD2	TRBV5-5	few	CASSLVVGGDLSNEQFF	TGTGCCAGCAGCTTGGTGGTCGGGGGGGACCTTTCGAATGAGCAGTTCTTC
TRBJ1-2	-	TRBV14	many	CASSQVGLGYTF	TGTGCCAGCAGCCAAGTGGGGCTCGGCTACACCTTC
TRBJ2-1	-	TRBV20-1	few	CSARAPQATIDEQFF	TGCAGTGCTAGAGCCCCGCAGGCGACAATCGATGAGCAGTTCTTC
TRBJ2-4	TRBD2	TRBV2	many	CASRAGLAGGKNIQYF	TGTGCCAGCAGGGCCGGACTAGCGGGGGGGAAAAACATTCAGTACTTC